The TCR beta chain described here comes from a study of blood T cell repertoires in COVID-19. Those who participated ranged in age from roughly 18 to 90 years and resided in 20 to 30 US areas. Repertoires were generated with immunoSEQ multiplex PCR, while TCRdb's copy carries only in-frame clones and drops some. Here the sample spans 150,000 to 200,000 clones, over 75% being singletons. The junction had 9 bases not matched to a gene; V was cut back by 6 bases and J by 2 bases. Germline V gene sequence: CDR1 MDHEN, CDR2 SYDVKM. This CDR3 has 15 residues. Sequencing was done on a sample of PBMCs or T cells enriched from blood (not recorded which). The clonotype comes from a human donor with acute COVID-19. The donor label of this sample is uncertain. The chain is built from TRBV28 and TRBJ2-7, with 8 nucleotides matching TRBD1. CDR3 residues: CASSSPGQDTYEQYF. CDR3 nucleotides: TGTGCCAGCAGCTCACCGGGACAGGACACCTACGAGCAGTACTTC.